This T cell receptor beta chain was documented in a study of cytomegalovirus exposure and HLA in healthy donors. Broader study findings: Likely technical artifact: a cluster of highly shared sequence variants. Most subjects had HLA-A and HLA-B alleles reportedly predicted accurately by TCR beta sequences. Later findings reportedly placed an Asian-associated ancestry cluster below the roughly 700-donor mean for N-insertions.

Vbeta (60) and Jbeta (13) primers were used in the PCR. Assay: immunoSEQ multiplex PCR; the TCRdb copy retains only in-frame clones and omits some. The sample has about 100,000 clones; about 81% are singletons. As concerns this clone: Its antigen is as yet unknown.

The clonotype comes from a man aged 50-60 years in good health and CMV-seronegative. The sample consisted of PBMCs.

The CDR3 is CASSTTGGNQPQHF. In nucleotides, the CDR3 is TGTGCCAGTAGTACTACAGGGGGCAATCAGCCCCAGCATTTT. The chain has TRBV19 and TRBJ1-5, with TRBD1 matching 7 bases. Germline assignment: CDR1 LNHDA and CDR2 SQIVND (reference sequence). The CDR3 sequence is 14 residues long. The V and J ends lost 4 bases and 2 bases, in that order; junction bases with no gene match: 2.